This T cell receptor (beta chain) was documented in a study of PD-1 blockade in mismatch repair-deficient tumors. For the study at large: All were previously treated, progressing patients with around 12 mismatch repair-deficient cancer types. Study-wide results and caveats: Tumor-resident clones, often undetectable pretreatment in blood, expanded then contracted after pembrolizumab.

Germline CDR1 SGHVS, CDR2 FNYEAQ. V was trimmed by 0 bases and J by 2 bases, leaving 11 bases between them. The CDR3 length is 16 residues. PCR or immunohistochemistry showed mismatch repair deficiency in every enrolled patient. TCRs were sequenced from a few patients responding to pembrolizumab. By sample share, this clone is medium-sized (0.01 to 0.1%). What it binds is unknown. The repertoire was sequenced with immunoSEQ multiplex PCR; TCRdb's copy has only in-frame clones and lacks some. The repertoire has 80,000 to 130,000 clones, over 65% of them found once; the top ten carry 6.3%. Sequenced here: peripheral blood, sampled around 8 months after starting pembrolizumab. This chain connects TRBV7-6 to TRBJ2-1; tentatively, D is TRBD2 (6 bases). The source of this sequence is an adult with mismatch repair-deficient cancer. The DNA for the CDR3 is TGTGCCAGCAGCTTAGCCCTTAGCGGCACCTACAATGAGCAGTTCTTC. Translation: CASSLALSGTYNEQFF.